These 28 T cell receptor beta chains were all obtained from the same sample, sequenced in a study of blood T cell repertoires in COVID-19. Some clones are missing from TCRdb's copy, which holds only in-frame ones; the method was immunoSEQ multiplex PCR. Among 300,000 or so clones listed, 80% to 90% were seen once. The sample was peripheral blood. These receptors originate from a man between 18 and 35 years old who had recovered from COVID-19.

V is TRBV2 and J is TRBJ1-1, with 7 bases lining up with TRBD1. Germline V gene sequence: CDR1 SNHLY, CDR2 FYNNEI. This CDR3 spans 12 amino acids. V gave up 1 base and J gave up 8 bases; unmatched junction bases: 1. CDR3 residues: CASSEGRGEAFF. The CDR3 coding sequence is TGTGCCAGCAGTGAAGGCAGGGGGGAAGCTTTCTTT.

The CDR3 loop reads CASSEAAGRGYTF. CDR3 coding DNA: TGTGCCAGCAGTGAAGCTGCAGGGAGGGGCTACACCTTC. The gene calls are TRBV6-1 and TRBJ1-2; tentatively, D is TRBD1 (5 bases). Germline CDR1 reads MNHNS; CDR2 reads SASEGT. CDR3 length equals 13 residues. V lost 0 bases and J lost 8, with 10 bases in between.

This rearrangement joins TRBV12-3 or TRBV12-4 to TRBJ1-2, with D possibly matching TRBD1 (5 bases). The CDR3 contains 12 residues. V was trimmed by 6 bases and J by 4 bases, leaving 9 bases between them. CDR3 loop: CASRDNSYGYTF. CDR3 bases: TGTGCCAGCAGGGACAACTCCTATGGCTACACCTTC.

The rearrangement links TRBV4-3 to TRBJ1-2; D ambiguous. There are 14 residues in the CDR3. Trimming left V 1 base short and J 4 bases short, with 10 bases between. CDR1 and CDR2 (germline): LGHNA, YSLEER. CDR3 nucleotides: TGCGCCAGCAGCCAAGGGCGAGGAGTCTATGGCTACACCTTC. It is translated as CASSQGRGVYGYTF.

The rearrangement uses TRBV27 and TRBJ2-1; weak D call: TRBD1 (6 bases). This CDR3 has 15 residues. V lost 3 bases and J lost 5, with 14 bases in between. Germline V gene data show CDR1 as MNHEY and CDR2 as SMNVEV (reference sequence). The CDR3 reads CASSFGAGVHNEQFF. The CDR3 nucleotides read TGTGCCAGCAGTTTTGGGGCAGGGGTCCACAATGAGCAGTTCTTC.

V usage is TRBV7-6 and J usage is TRBJ1-1; 8 bases align to TRBD1. CDR1 SGHVS and CDR2 FNYEAQ come from the germline V gene. CDR3 length equals 14 residues. V was pared by 2 bases and J by 3 bases, with 2 bases of the junction left unmatched. The DNA for the CDR3 is TGTGCCAGCAGCTTACAGGGGGCTGACACTGAAGCTTTCTTT. Its translation is CASSLQGADTEAFF.

The rearrangement links TRBV14 to TRBJ1-1, with D unclear. Germline CDR1 and CDR2: SGHDN and FVKESK. Trimming shortened V by 6 bases and J by 5 bases, and 16 bases separated the two germline ends. The CDR3 contains 14 residues. CDR3 DNA sequence: TGTGCCAGCAGGGCAGGCAAAAGAGGGACTGAAGCTTTCTTT. It is translated as CASRAGKRGTEAFF.

This clone has just a few counts. The rearrangement joins TRBV7-2 to TRBJ1-6; 10 bases line up with TRBD1. CDR3 length: 16 amino acids. The J segment lost 10 bases and the V segment lost 4 bases, leaving 10 bases of the junction unmatched. From germline, CDR1 is SGHTA and CDR2 FQGNSA. The chain's CDR3 is CASSYNTGTGVSPLHF. The CDR3 region has the DNA TGTGCCAGCAGCTATAACACCGGGACAGGGGTGTCACCCCTCCACTTT.

The J gene is TRBJ2-1, the V gene TRBV11-2, with D unclear. V lost 0 bases to trimming and J lost 4 bases, with 4 bases between them. Germline CDR1 reads SGHAT; CDR2 reads FQNNGV. The CDR3 is made up of 13 amino acids. The CDR3: CASSLERYNEQFF. CDR3 sequence (DNA): TGTGCCAGCAGCTTAGAACGGTACAATGAGCAGTTCTTC.

This chain links TRBV9 with TRBJ2-1; possibly TRBD2 for D (6 bases). Trimming removed 1 base from V and 0 bases from J, with 14 bases in between. Germline loops: CDR1 SGDLS, CDR2 YYNGEE. This CDR3 has 17 residues. The CDR3 reads CASSVSKAGSSYNEQFF. CDR3 sequence (DNA): TGTGCCAGCAGCGTAAGCAAGGCGGGGAGCTCCTACAATGAGCAGTTCTTC.

The J gene is TRBJ2-7, the V gene TRBV5-1; 9 nucleotides match TRBD1. The CDR3 runs to 18 residues. J gave up 3 bases and V 0 bases, and 13 bases lay outside the gene matches. CDR1 and CDR2 from the germline V gene are SGHRS and YFSETQ. The DNA of the CDR3 is TGCGCCAGCAGCTTGGCCTTAATGGTAACAGGGGGCAGCTACGAGCAGTACTTC. This translates into CASSLALMVTGGSYEQYF.

This chain joins TRBV7-9 and TRBJ1-6; the match to TRBD1 covers 7 bases. From germline, CDR1 is SEHNR and CDR2 FQNEAQ (reference sequence). The CDR3 runs 12 residues. The junction had 3 bases not matched to a gene; V was cut back by 8 bases and J by 8 bases. CDR3 DNA sequence: TGTGCCAGCCGGGACAGTGATTCACCCCTCCACTTT. This translates into CASRDSDSPLHF.

The chain recombines TRBV5-1 with TRBJ1-1, with 9 bases lining up with TRBD1. CDR1 is SGHRS, CDR2 YFSETQ, per germline. There are 15 residues in the CDR3. The junction had 8 bases not matched to a gene; V was cut back by 4 bases and J by 4 bases. The CDR3 sequence: CASSPGTGSGTEAFF. The CDR3, as DNA: TGCGCCAGCAGCCCCGGGACAGGGTCGGGCACTGAAGCTTTCTTT.

The V call is TRBV7-2, the J call TRBJ2-5; D ambiguous. The CDR3 has 13 amino acids. V dropped 1 base and J dropped 2 bases, with 5 bases sitting between them. Germline V gene lookup returns CDR1 SGHTA and CDR2 FQGNSA. The CDR3 DNA follows: TGTGCCAGCAGCTTAGAACAGCAAGAGACCCAGTACTTC. Translated: CASSLEQQETQYF.

This chain connects TRBV19 to TRBJ2-2; the match to TRBD2 covers 10 bases. This CDR3 contains 16 residues. CDR1 and CDR2 from the germline V gene are LNHDA and SQIVND (reference sequence). V shed 5 bases and J 7 bases; nucleotides not matched to a gene: 10. CDR3 coding DNA: TGTGCCAGTAGTCTCCTAGCGGGAGAAGAGAACGGGGAGCTGTTTTTT. Encoded protein: CASSLLAGEENGELFF.

Turning to this clone: Other DNA sequences in this specimen translate into the identical CDR3. The chain carries TRBV4-1 and TRBJ1-2; tentatively, D is TRBD1 (6 bases). The germline CDR1 and CDR2 sequences are MGHRA and YSYEKL. The CDR3 loop spans 12 amino acids. V was clipped by 3 bases and J by 8 bases, with 10 bases between them. CDR3 DNA sequence: TGCGCCAGCAGCCAGGGGGCGGGCGGCTACACCTTC. Translating it yields CASSQGAGGYTF.

This clone was counted a single time. This sequence joins TRBV7-9 and TRBJ2-1; 8 bases align to TRBD2. V trimming: 2 bases; J trimming: 5 bases; junction bases outside the gene matches: 5. This CDR3 region has 15 residues. CDR1 is SEHNR, CDR2 FQNEAQ, per germline (reference sequence). The CDR3 reads CASSLYTSGNNEQFF. The CDR3 bases are TGTGCCAGCAGCTTATATACTAGCGGAAACAATGAGCAGTTCTTC.

V gene TRBV2 combines with J gene TRBJ2-7; no clear D. The V end was cut by 3 bases, the J end by 3 bases, with 3 bases between. The CDR3 length is 11 residues. The germline gives CDR1 SNHLY, CDR2 FYNNEI. CDR3 sequence reads: CASSDGYEQYF. CDR3 nucleotides: TGTGCCAGCAGTGACGGCTACGAGCAGTACTTC.

This rearrangement joins TRBV20-1 to TRBJ2-1, with D possibly being TRBD2 (6 bases). CDR1 is DFQATT and CDR2 is SNEGSKA in the germline V gene (reference sequence). V was pared by 3 bases and J by 2 bases, with 17 bases between. This CDR3 comprises 16 residues. CDR3 amino acids: CSASTIAGWTYNEQFF. The CDR3 bases are TGCAGTGCTAGTACTATTGCGGGGTGGACCTACAATGAGCAGTTCTTC.

The V and J genes are TRBV29-1 and TRBJ2-1; D is perhaps TRBD2 (5 bases). Trimming cost V 4 bases and J 0 bases, with 10 bases left between them. Germline CDR1 and CDR2: SQVTM and ANQGSEA. The CDR3 covers 14 residues. The CDR3 region is CSVVETNSYNEQFF. CDR3 bases: TGCAGCGTTGTAGAGACTAACTCCTACAATGAGCAGTTCTTC.

The chain uses TRBV27 and TRBJ1-5; tentatively, D is TRBD1 (6 bases). This CDR3 has 15 amino acids. V was pared by 1 base and J by 2 bases, with 9 bases between. The V gene's germline CDR1 is MNHEY and CDR2 SMNVEV (reference sequence). The CDR3 here is CASSLWAGGNQPQHF. In DNA form, the CDR3 reads TGTGCCAGCAGTTTATGGGCAGGGGGCAATCAGCCCCAGCATTTT.

The J gene is TRBJ2-7, the V gene TRBV6-5; 10 nucleotides align to TRBD1. V trimming: 8 bases; J trimming: 2 bases; junction bases outside the gene matches: 3. The CDR3 extends over 13 amino acids. CDR1 and CDR2 (germline): MNHEY, SVGAGI. The CDR3: CASGDRGPYEQYF. As DNA, the CDR3 is TGTGCCAGCGGGGACAGGGGTCCCTACGAGCAGTACTTC.

This clone occurred once. The gene calls are TRBV3-1 (or the pseudogene TRBV3-2) and TRBJ2-7; D possibly corresponds to TRBD2 (5 bases). This CDR3 spans 13 amino acids. Trimming removed 7 bases from V and 3 bases from J, with 13 bases in between. Germline CDR1 is LGHDT and CDR2 is YNNKEL (reference sequence). As DNA, the CDR3 is TGTGCCAGCACCTCACACGGGATCTACGAGCAGTACTTC. Its protein product is CASTSHGIYEQYF.

The V call is TRBV11-1, the J call TRBJ2-7, with a possible D match to TRBD2 (5 bases). The germline V and J ends were trimmed by 7 bases and 6 bases, with 13 bases remaining between them. The CDR3 spans 12 residues. CDR1 and CDR2 (germline): SGHAT, FQDESV (reference sequence). The CDR3 nucleotides are TGTGCCAGCAAAGGGCGTCGGGGCGAGCAGTACTTC. It is translated as CASKGRRGEQYF.

The count of this clone is one. V usage is TRBV7-9 and J usage is TRBJ1-3; tentatively, D is TRBD1 (6 bases). V lost 0 bases, J lost 1 base, and 13 bases lay in between. CDR3 size: 17 residues. The germline V gene has CDR1 SEHNR and CDR2 FQNEAQ (reference sequence). CDR3 in amino acids: CASSLAYREPSGNTIYF. In nucleotides, the CDR3 is TGTGCCAGCAGCTTAGCCTACAGGGAGCCGTCTGGAAACACCATATATTTT.

V and J are TRBV6-5 and TRBJ1-1; 9 bases align to TRBD1. This CDR3 contains 16 residues. Losses at the gene ends were 0 bases for V and 2 bases for J; bases not matched to a gene: 4. The germline gives CDR1 MNHEY, CDR2 SVGAGI. The CDR3 loop reads CASSYSPTGGNTEAFF. The CDR3 region has the DNA TGTGCCAGCAGTTACTCGCCTACAGGGGGCAACACTGAAGCTTTCTTT.

J is TRBJ1-4 and V is TRBV9; TRBD1 might be the D (5 bases). The CDR3 is made up of 13 amino acids. Between the trimmed V and J ends, which lost 3 bases and 8 bases, there was a span of 11 bases. CDR1 SGDLS and CDR2 YYNGEE come from the germline V gene. The CDR3 bases are TGTGCCAGCAGCGGGACACTGGGAGAAAAACTGTTTTTT. It codes for CASSGTLGEKLFF.

The rearrangement links TRBV21-1 to TRBJ2-5; TRBD1 is the table's D call and was not checked against the DNA. TRBV21-1 is classified as a pseudogene. This CDR3 is built from 15 residues. CDR3 DNA sequence: TGTGCCAGCCTAAAAGACAGGGCGATTAAGGAGACCCAGTACTTC. The encoded protein is CASLKDRAIKETQYF.